A single T cell receptor (beta chain) is shown here with its context. Its antigen is currently unknown. Per the germline V gene, CDR1 is SGHAT and CDR2 is FQNNGV. Trimming stripped 6 bases from V and 1 base from J, with 14 bases between. This CDR3 has 15 residues. Sequencing of TCR beta, carried out with a high-throughput approach, was applied to CD8+ and CD4+ T cells from the blood. The patients who served as multiple sclerosis controls were treatment-naive and had stable or active relapsing-remitting disease that fulfilled the revised McDonald criteria. Random hexamers were used to reverse transcribe 0.5 to 1 ug of RNA. The immunoSEQ assay covered 54 Vbeta and 13 Jbeta segments for CDR3. From the immunoSEQ multiplex PCR reads, TCRdb called clonotypes with MiXCR, one entry per CDR3 protein. In the table there are some 300,000 distinct CDR3 sequences, about 85% of which are singletons. The sample originates from a study of CD8 T cells in Susac syndrome. Overall study results and limits: The study's TCR sequencing and HLA analysis covered a relatively small number of individuals, and the study acknowledged this.

The chain employs TRBV11-2 and TRBJ2-3, with D tentatively TRBD1 or TRBD2 (5 bases each). Sequencing used CD8+ T cells from PBMCs. This receptor was identified in a human donor with multiple sclerosis. In DNA form, the CDR3 reads TGTGCCAGCAGTCTGGTACGGGACCGCACAGATACGCAGTATTTT. Protein sequence: CASSLVRDRTDTQYF.